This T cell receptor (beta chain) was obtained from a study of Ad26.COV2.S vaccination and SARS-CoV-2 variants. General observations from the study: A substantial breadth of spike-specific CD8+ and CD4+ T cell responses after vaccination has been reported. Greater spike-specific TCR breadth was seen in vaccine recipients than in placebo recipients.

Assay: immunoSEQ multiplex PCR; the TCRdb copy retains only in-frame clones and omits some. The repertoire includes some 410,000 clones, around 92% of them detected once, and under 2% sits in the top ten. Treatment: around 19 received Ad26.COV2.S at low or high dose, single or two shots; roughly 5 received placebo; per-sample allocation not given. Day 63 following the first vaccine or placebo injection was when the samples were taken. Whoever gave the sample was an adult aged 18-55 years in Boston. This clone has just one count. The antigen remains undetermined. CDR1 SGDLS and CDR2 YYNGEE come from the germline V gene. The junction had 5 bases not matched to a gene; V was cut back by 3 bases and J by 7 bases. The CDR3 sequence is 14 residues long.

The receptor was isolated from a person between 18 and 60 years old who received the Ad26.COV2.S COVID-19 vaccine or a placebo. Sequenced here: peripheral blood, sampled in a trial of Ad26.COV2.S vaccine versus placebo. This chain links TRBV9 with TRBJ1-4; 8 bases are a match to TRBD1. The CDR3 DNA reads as TGTGCCAGCAGCGACAGGGGGGGTGTTGAAAAACTGTTTTTT. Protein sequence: CASSDRGGVEKLFF.